This paragraph covers one T cell receptor beta chain sequence. The sample holds one count of this clone. There is no known antigen for this receptor. No base qualities exist here, and no much larger clone lies one base off it. The data are from a study of cytomegalovirus exposure and HLA in healthy donors (dated by TCRdb to the late 2010s). Regarding the study in general: An earlier analysis of about 560 of the donors reported around 280 Gb of sequence data and 100 million to 120 million unique TCR beta sequences obtained from about 179 million T cells. Donor age, sex, ethnicity and CMV serostatus were compiled together with the repertoire data. To predict cytomegalovirus infection status, the study combined high-throughput TCR immunosequencing, statistical association of individual TCRs with disease status, and machine learning. A few DR-DQ haplotypes were treated as single units for association and clustering because of strong linkage in the cohort. An earlier analysis of around 640 of the donors used high-throughput TCR beta sequencing to judge whether each TCR beta V gene segment behaved as functional or pseudogenic. HLA typing included class I and class II loci at four-digit resolution. Rather than using new phenotypic data, the later analysis identified candidate immune exposures from TCR beta sequences and from how often those sequences occurred across donors. Every repertoire in the discovery cohort had been generated on one and the same sequencing platform. Roughly 300 gigabases of sequencing data and 70 million to 100 million unique TCR sequences made up an early release that covered 640 HLA-typed donors. Genome-wide SNP genotypes for about 55% of the roughly 670 donors were used in a later genetic analysis, which treated that subset as a discovery cohort. Of the 398 genotyped donors, approximately 83% fell in the genetic ancestry cluster associated with self-reported Caucasian donors. The study was designed to test whether signatures of past pathogen exposure could be identified by cataloging public T cell receptors. A later analysis re-analyzed previously published TCR beta repertoires from roughly 630 donors and added high-resolution HLA genotyping to study TCR occurrence patterns. In addition to the first cohort of several hundred subjects, a separate validation cohort of around 110 different subjects was used. Among about 370 genotyped donors of the cohort, an average of roughly 230,000 unique TCR beta nucleotide sequences was sequenced per donor, of which 15% to 20% were non-productive. The T cell repertoires of roughly 660 subjects were profiled by immunosequencing and related to cytomegalovirus serostatus. The number of donors typed differed by locus, with roughly 629-640 for A, B, C, DRB1 and DQB1, roughly 520 for DQA1, 600 to 610 for DPA1, and over 400 for DPB1. What the study reported, not specific to this receptor: Immune exposure information for the cohort was limited to CMV serostatus. In an earlier analysis of about 540 of the donors, most TCR beta V segments were observed in productive rearrangements about 87% or about 30% of the time, broadly matching IMGT annotations. A further reported finding was that TCR beta sequences accurately predicted the HLA-A and HLA-B alleles for most subjects in the first cohort. This cohort had only TCR beta chains sequenced, and the lack of alpha or paired-chain data limited which features could be detected. In a later analysis, the rate of TCR association differed among HLA loci, with DRB1 alleles having the most associated TCRs and HLA-C alleles having the fewest. The authors suggested that the approach could potentially be generalized to other disease states and immunological phenotypes. Correlated functional status among segregating V segments might be attributable to linkage disequilibrium, but an unknown experimental factor could not be ruled out. HLA typing was unavailable for some donors at each locus, so association tests used only the typed subset. The classifier was reported to diagnose cytomegalovirus status with high specificity and sensitivity in both the original cohort and the validation cohort. In a later analysis, HLA-associated TCR beta chains were found to be more clonally expanded and to have lower generation probabilities than equally common non-associated chains. Compared with the roughly 670-donor mean, donors in an Asian-associated ancestry cluster had fewer N-insertions in productive TCRs, according to a later genetic analysis. In a later genetic analysis, a missense DCLRE1C variant was associated with V-gene and J-gene trimming of TCR beta chains, and the association was replicated in an independent cohort. The study listed 170 or so TCR beta chains as associated with cytomegalovirus. The earlier analysis of some 560 of the donors excluded roughly 16 rarely observed V segments, including chromosome 9 orphons, because counts were too low. In a later analysis, around 17,000 TCR beta sequences were associated with specific HLA alleles at a false discovery rate of 0.05. A later analysis reported that several top co-occurrence clusters appeared linked to parvovirus B19, influenza, CMV and Epstein-Barr virus. When HLA alleles, especially DR and DQ, strongly co-occurred, TCR associations were difficult to assign to individual alleles. In vitro tests confirmed that a few of the cytomegalovirus-associated TCR beta chains recognize cytomegalovirus antigens. Most CMV-associated TCR beta chains appeared to be HLA-restricted in a later analysis, and the HLA associations seemed to be driven largely by CMV exposure. Most TCR sequences were seen in very few donors, while some public TCRs were found in many individuals. Because the 87-base-pair reads could not distinguish some IMGT-functional V segments, including TRBV6-2 and TRBV6-3, those segments were excluded. A group of highly shared sequence variants was considered likely to be a technical artifact of the sequencing pipeline. Roughly uniform sequencing depth across donors was assumed in presence/absence analyses, although this assumption may not hold.

V was cut back by 0 bases and J by 4 bases, leaving a gap of 8 bases between them. CDR1 and CDR2 were assigned from the germline V gene as SGHRS and YFSETQ. From cysteine to phenylalanine, the CDR3 is 13 amino acids long. Only the CDR3 region is kept as DNA, spanning 39 bases read in frame from base 1. The cohort comprised 666 healthy bone marrow donors. Cohort members were all nominally healthy when sampled, although unrecorded immune exposures were likely present. The donor was CMV seronegative and was included in the group of several hundred seronegative cohort members. Every donor gave a peripheral blood sample, and the peripheral blood mononuclear cells from that sample were used for TCR beta sequencing. The Qiagen DNeasy Blood Extraction Kit was used to extract genomic DNA from the blood cell samples. Libraries were prepared through the immunoSEQ multiplex PCR assay. For the multiplex PCR, a mixture combining 60 forward primers for TCR Vbeta segments and 13 reverse primers for TCR Jbeta segments was used. A multiplex PCR assay on genomic DNA amplified the CDR3 region of rearranged TCR beta genes. The Illumina HiSeq System was used to sequence the amplified TCR beta libraries as 87-base-pair reads. The authors' analysis ran thus. In a later analysis, approximately 74 million unique TCR beta chains were counted across the 650 to 700 repertoires, and around 10 million of these chains were shared by at least two donors. A nearest-neighbor algorithm error-corrected the raw reads and collapsed the reads into unique sequences, merging closely related sequences to remove PCR and sequencing errors. Alignment of CDR3 sequences to IMGT reference sequences was used to assign V, D and J gene segments. For a sequence to be retained, at least a six-nucleotide match to both a V gene segment and a J gene segment was required. Rearrangements were called productive when the CDR3 lacked stop codons and stayed in frame with V and J; all others were non-productive. Following IMGT convention, CDR3 was defined as the stretch from the second conserved V-encoded cysteine up to the conserved J-encoded phenylalanine. The earlier analysis of 587 of the donors excluded sequences that lacked an unambiguous match to a single V gene segment. In an earlier analysis of roughly 600 of the donors, a V segment was called functional when productive rearrangements were above 56.7%, and segregating when the standard deviation between donors exceeded 5%. To diagnose cytomegalovirus status from the catalog of TCR beta chain sequences, a statistical classification framework was built. In a later analysis, V and J genes were assigned by comparing TCR nucleotide sequences against IMGT/GENE-DB human TR gene sequences. The TCRdist pipeline was used in a later analysis to assign CDR3 sequences and most-parsimonious VDJ recombination scenarios. In a later analysis, each TCR beta chain was defined by its CDR3 amino acid sequence together with its V-gene family, and reads lacking a unique V-gene family were excluded. A later analysis removed 500 to 600 highly shared, low-generation-probability nucleotide sequences to deal with suspected cross-contamination and a sequencing artifact. In a later analysis, a clonal expansion index for each public chain was calculated from normalized within-repertoire ranks of inferred template counts. In a later analysis, generation probabilities were computed using a VDJ recombination model fitted to out-of-frame rearrangements, and the results were checked against IGoR. A later analysis scored TCR-TCR, TCR-HLA and TCR-CMV co-occurrence with hypergeometric tests, applying a repertoire-size bias correction to TCR pairs. A later analysis estimated false discovery rates by permuting HLA or CMV assignments 20 times. In a later analysis, co-occurring TCRs were grouped using DBSCAN, and TCRdist sequence similarity was added for clustering within HLA-allele-positive subsets. Repertoires with fewer than 30,000 or more than 120,000 public chains, plus five repertoires with anomalous nucleotide sharing, were excluded from co-occurrence clustering. The table comes from immuneACCESS by way of TCRdb, which keeps in-frame sequences with V and J called. Part of the clones is missing from these tables; in studies checked, under half for an unresolved V gene and the rest for unknown reasons. V, J and clone size reflect that table, while D and trimming were determined from the DNA. The sample table records about 130,000 clones; over 80% of these occur just once. The top ten hold approximately 1.1% of the sample.

The TCR sequence derives from a boy between 10 and 17 years old in good health and CMV-seronegative. The chain is assembled from TRBV5-1 and TRBJ2-7; the D gene remains uncertain. Input material: PBMCs. The CDR3: CASSLGAGYEQYF. The DNA sequence reads TGCGCCAGCAGCTTGGGCGCAGGATACGAGCAGTACTTC.